This TCR beta chain was retrieved from a study of OX40 agonist ivuxolimab in advanced cancers. The study's findings and limits: Normalized T-cell clonal expansion was also low in a subset of nonresponders.

The CDR3 is made up of 12 amino acids. V was pared by 6 bases and J by 12 bases, with 17 bases between. Germline V gene lookup returns CDR1 WSHSY and CDR2 SAAADI. Profiled with immunoSEQ multiplex PCR; TCRdb holds only in-frame clones, not every one. The sample includes approximately 94,000 clones, around four fifths of them seen just once. Concerning this clone itself: Its antigen is unknown.

J is TRBJ1-1 and V is TRBV10-2, with a tentative D call TRBD1 (6 bases). The sequencing here drew on CD4+ or CD8+ T cells sorted from blood, taken in a trial of the OX40 agonist ivuxolimab. The TCR was taken from an adult with an advanced solid tumor such as melanoma, head and neck, liver or kidney cancer. CDR3 loop: CASREVRGETFF. The CDR3 DNA reads TGCGCCAGCAGGGAAGTTAGGGGGGAAACTTTCTTT.